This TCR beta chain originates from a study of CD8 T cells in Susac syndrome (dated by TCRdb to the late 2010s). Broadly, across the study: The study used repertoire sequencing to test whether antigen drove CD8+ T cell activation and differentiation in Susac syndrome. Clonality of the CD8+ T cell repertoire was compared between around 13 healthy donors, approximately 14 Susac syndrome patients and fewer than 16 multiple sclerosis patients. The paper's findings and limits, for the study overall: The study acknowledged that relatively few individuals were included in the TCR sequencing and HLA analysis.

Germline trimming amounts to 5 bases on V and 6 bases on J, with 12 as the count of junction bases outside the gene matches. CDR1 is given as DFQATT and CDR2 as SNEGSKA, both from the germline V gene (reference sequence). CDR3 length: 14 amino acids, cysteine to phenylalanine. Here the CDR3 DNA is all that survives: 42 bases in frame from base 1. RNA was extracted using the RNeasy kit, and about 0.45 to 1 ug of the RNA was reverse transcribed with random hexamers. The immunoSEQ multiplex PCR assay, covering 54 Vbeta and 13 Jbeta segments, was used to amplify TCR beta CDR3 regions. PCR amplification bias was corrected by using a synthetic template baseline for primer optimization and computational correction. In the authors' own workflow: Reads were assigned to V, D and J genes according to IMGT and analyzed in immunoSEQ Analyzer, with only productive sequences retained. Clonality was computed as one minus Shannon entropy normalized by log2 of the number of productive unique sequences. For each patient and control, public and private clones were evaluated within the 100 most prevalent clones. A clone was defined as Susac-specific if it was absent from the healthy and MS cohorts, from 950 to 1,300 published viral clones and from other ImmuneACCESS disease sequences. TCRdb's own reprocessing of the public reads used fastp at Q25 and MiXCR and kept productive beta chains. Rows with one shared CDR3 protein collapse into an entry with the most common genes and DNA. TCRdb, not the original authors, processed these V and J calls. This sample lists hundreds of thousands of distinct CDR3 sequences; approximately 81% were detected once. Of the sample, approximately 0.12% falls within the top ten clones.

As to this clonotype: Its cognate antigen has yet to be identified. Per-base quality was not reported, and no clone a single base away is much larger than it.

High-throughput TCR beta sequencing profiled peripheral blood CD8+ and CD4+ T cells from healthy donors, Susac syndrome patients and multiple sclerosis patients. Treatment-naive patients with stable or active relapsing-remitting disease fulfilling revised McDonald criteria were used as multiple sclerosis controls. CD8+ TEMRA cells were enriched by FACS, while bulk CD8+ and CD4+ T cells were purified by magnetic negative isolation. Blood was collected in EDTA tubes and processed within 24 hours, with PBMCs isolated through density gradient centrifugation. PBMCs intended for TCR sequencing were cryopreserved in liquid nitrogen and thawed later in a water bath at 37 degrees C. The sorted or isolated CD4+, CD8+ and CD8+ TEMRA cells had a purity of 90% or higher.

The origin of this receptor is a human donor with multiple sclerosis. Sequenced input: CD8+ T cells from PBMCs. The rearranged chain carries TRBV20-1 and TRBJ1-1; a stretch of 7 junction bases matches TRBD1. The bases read TGCAGTGCTTCCGTTCCAGGGGGGGAGGCTGAAGCTTTCTTT. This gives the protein CSASVPGGEAEAFF.